Each of the 4 T cell receptor beta chains below was sequenced from the same sample in a study. Sequencing used immunoSEQ multiplex PCR; TCRdb keeps in-frame clones, though not all of them. The data hold 40,000 to 55,000 clones, with 90% to 95% observed a single time. Material for sequencing was PBMCs. These receptors came from a middle-aged man with rheumatoid arthritis.

The genes are TRBV6-5 and TRBJ2-5; D remains unclear. CDR1 MNHEY and CDR2 SVGAGI come from the germline V gene. Trimming cost V 8 bases and J 4 bases, with 11 bases left between them. This CDR3 region has 12 residues. The CDR3 loop reads CASGPRRETQYF. In nucleotides, the CDR3 is TGTGCCAGCGGACCTAGGAGAGAGACCCAGTACTTC.

This rearrangement joins TRBV29-1 to TRBJ2-7, with TRBD2 matching 8 bases. Unmatched junction bases numbered 9, after V lost 6 bases and J lost 2 bases. The CDR3 has 14 amino acids. Germline V gene lookup returns CDR1 SQVTM and CDR2 ANQGSEA. Here the CDR3 reads CSVLERERAYEQYF. CDR3 bases: TGCAGCGTCCTCGAGCGGGAGAGAGCCTACGAGCAGTACTTC.

This clone came up once. This chain uses TRBV7-9 with TRBJ1-1; possible D gene TRBD1, 5 bases. The CDR3 extends over 17 amino acids. Germline V lookup: CDR1 SEHNR, CDR2 FQNEAQ (reference sequence). V lost 4 bases and J 0 bases, leaving 18 bases between the germline ends. The CDR3 is CASSYEFWGRMNTEAFF. The CDR3 bases are TGTGCCAGCAGCTACGAATTTTGGGGCCGCATGAACACTGAAGCTTTCTTT.

J is TRBJ2-7 and V is TRBV28, with D possibly being TRBD1 (6 bases). Germline CDR1 MDHEN, CDR2 SYDVKM. The V end lost 6 bases, the J end lost 2 bases, and 17 bases lay between the germline ends. The CDR3 sequence is 15 residues long. The CDR3 bases are TGTGCCAGCAGCCCGGGGACAAAGCTACCCTACGAGCAGTACTTC. Translated, it gives CASSPGTKLPYEQYF.